The 15 T cell receptor beta chains in this list originate from one sample, sequenced in a study of shared clonotypes between healthy human individuals. Some clones are missing from TCRdb's copy, which holds only in-frame ones; the method was immunoSEQ multiplex PCR. Altogether about 2.4 million clones are present, 93% being singletons, with the ten largest covering roughly 0.39%. The material sequenced was naive CD4+ T cells from PBMCs. Subset of the sample: CD45RA+ positively selected. The receptors shown here come from a young man in good health. Some clones in this sample may be carry-over from other donors' samples.

This chain links TRBV18 with TRBJ1-4; 8 positions match TRBD1. Germline-derived CDR1 and CDR2 are KGHSH and LQKENI. There are 13 residues in the CDR3. The ends lost 8 bases at V and 6 bases at J; junction bases unmatched: 5. CDR3 region: CASRTGLDEKLFF. CDR3 coding DNA: TGTGCCAGCCGGACAGGGCTCGATGAAAAACTGTTTTTT.

V gene TRBV7-2 combines with J gene TRBJ1-1; tentatively, D is TRBD1 (5 bases). Germline V CDR1 and CDR2: SGHTA, FQGNSA. The CDR3 is made up of 16 amino acids. Trimming removed 3 bases at V and 0 bases at J, with 14 bases between. The CDR3 nucleotides read TGTGCCAGCAGCTTCCCCGGGGGGTCTTTGAACACTGAAGCTTTCTTT. The encoded protein is CASSFPGGSLNTEAFF.

This clone was detected only a few times. This rearrangement joins TRBV6-7 to TRBJ1-2, with unresolved D. TRBV6-7 is treated as an ORF (open reading frame) with a function not yet certain. This CDR3 comprises 12 residues. V lost 7 bases and J 8 bases, leaving 14 bases between the germline ends. The CDR3 reads CASTYNVRGYTF. The CDR3 DNA reads as TGTGCCAGCACCTACAACGTTCGGGGCTACACCTTC.

The rearrangement joins TRBV5-6 to TRBJ1-4; 8 nucleotides agree with TRBD1. This CDR3 has 14 amino acids. The V segment lost 2 bases and the J segment 8 bases; nucleotides outside the gene matches: 5. Germline CDR1 is SGHDT and CDR2 is YYEEEE. CDR3 protein: CASSFGQGGEKLFF. DNA for the CDR3: TGTGCCAGCAGCTTCGGACAGGGTGGCGAAAAACTGTTTTTT.

Here the CDR3 DNA reads TGTGCCAGCAGCCAAGATTCTGGACTAGCGGGAGGGCCCGGGGAGACCCAGTACTTC. Translation: CASSQDSGLAGGPGETQYF. The rearrangement joins TRBV4-2 to TRBJ2-5; 15 bases match TRBD2. The CDR3 is made up of 19 amino acids. CDR1 and CDR2 from the germline V gene are LGHNA and YNFKEQ. With V trimmed by 0 bases and J by 5 bases, 10 bases remained unmatched.

The genes are TRBV4-2 and TRBJ2-2; D not resolved. This CDR3 has 14 amino acids. Germline loops: CDR1 LGHNA, CDR2 YNFKEQ. Between the trimmed V and J ends, which lost 1 base and 6 bases, there was a span of 9 bases. The CDR3 DNA reads as TGTGCCAGCAGCCAAGGAACAATCTCCGGGGAGCTGTTTTTT. It yields the protein CASSQGTISGELFF.

This clone was counted a single time. The chain combines TRBV7-2 with TRBJ1-4; D unresolved. Trimming took off 5 bases at V and 12 bases at J, with 22 bases between the two ends. The germline V gene has CDR1 SGHTA and CDR2 FQGNSA. The CDR3 length is 15 residues. The CDR3 region is CASSLALSQGRELFF. The CDR3 DNA is TGTGCCAGCAGCCTTGCTCTAAGCCAAGGGAGAGAACTGTTTTTT.

This clone was recorded once. The rearrangement uses TRBV4-1 and TRBJ1-3; D ambiguous. Germline V gene sequence: CDR1 MGHRA, CDR2 YSYEKL. With 0 bases removed from V and 0 bases from J, the gap between germline ends came to 6 bases. The CDR3 has 15 residues. The CDR3 region has the DNA TGCGCCAGCAGCCAAGATTTGTACTCTGGAAACACCATATATTTT. Translation gives CASSQDLYSGNTIYF.

The chain has TRBV2 and TRBJ2-6; D gene unclear. From germline, CDR1 is SNHLY and CDR2 FYNNEI. CDR3 size: 13 residues. V was trimmed by 7 bases and J by 3 bases, leaving 7 bases between them. The CDR3 coding sequence is TGTGCCAGCAAGCAGGTTGGGGCCAACGTCCTGACTTTC. This sequence encodes CASKQVGANVLTF.

The V call is TRBV6-6, the J call TRBJ2-5, with D perhaps assigned TRBD1 or TRBD2 (5 bases each). Trimming left V 5 bases short and J 9 bases short, with 22 bases between. There are 15 residues in the CDR3. Germline CDR1 and CDR2: MNHNY and SVGAGI (reference sequence). The CDR3 loop is CASSPRRGAGTAQYF. In DNA, the CDR3 is TGTGCCAGCAGTCCCCGACGAGGGGCCGGAACTGCCCAGTACTTC.

This sequence joins TRBV27 and TRBJ2-3; TRBD1 matches 7 bases. CDR1 is MNHEY, CDR2 SMNVEV, per germline (reference sequence). V shed 2 bases and J 0 bases; nucleotides not matched to a gene: 8. This CDR3 region has 17 residues. Written as DNA, the CDR3 is TGTGCCAGCAGTTTACGGGACAGAAGGGCCAGCACAGATACGCAGTATTTT. It yields the protein CASSLRDRRASTDTQYF.

Points on this clone: This CDR3 is also generated by other DNA sequences in the sample. The DNA of the CDR3 is TGTGCCAGCAGCTTCGTACAGGGGAACACTGAAGCTTTCTTT. Encoded protein: CASSFVQGNTEAFF. This chain uses TRBV7-2 with TRBJ1-1; D possibly corresponds to TRBD1 (6 bases). Germline V gives CDR1 SGHTA, CDR2 FQGNSA. The germline V and J ends were trimmed by 3 bases and 1 base, with 9 bases remaining between them. The CDR3 sequence is 14 residues long.

The rearrangement uses TRBV5-1 and TRBJ2-1; 9 positions agree with TRBD2. The V segment lost 5 bases and the J segment 7 bases; nucleotides outside the gene matches: 19. CDR1 and CDR2 (germline): SGHRS, YFSETQ. The CDR3 runs to 18 residues. CDR3 amino acids: CASRFLAGPPPGTNEQFF. CDR3 in DNA: TGCGCCAGCAGGTTTCTAGCGGGACCTCCCCCAGGTACGAATGAGCAGTTCTTC.

This clone was seen only a few times. The same CDR3 arises from other DNA sequences in this sample as well. The chain employs TRBV28 and TRBJ2-5; unclear D gene. There are 12 residues in the CDR3. The V gene's germline CDR1 is MDHEN and CDR2 SYDVKM. Trimming pared 4 bases from V and 0 bases from J, leaving 3 bases between. In nucleotides, the CDR3 is TGTGCCAGCAGTTCGTACCAAGAGACCCAGTACTTC. Its translation is CASSSYQETQYF. The full variable domain, rest sourced from reference TRBV28 and TRBJ2-5, is DVKVTQSSRYLVKRTGEKVFLECVQDMDHENMFWYRQDPGLGLRLIYFSYDVKMKEKGDIPEGYSVSREKKERFSLILESASTNQTSMYLCASSSYQETQYFGPGTRLLVL.

J is TRBJ1-4 and V is TRBV2, with TRBD1 matching over 7 bases. The V and J ends lost 5 bases and 5 bases, in that order; junction bases with no gene match: 5. The CDR3 consists of 14 residues. The germline CDR1 and CDR2 sequences are SNHLY and FYNNEI. In DNA form, the CDR3 reads TGTGCCAGCAGTCGACAGGGCTCGAATGAAAAACTGTTTTTT. Residues: CASSRQGSNEKLFF.